The present TCR beta chain was sequenced within a study of vaccination and CD4 T cells after COVID-19. The CDR3 runs to 14 residues. V lost 6 bases, J lost 2 bases, and 7 bases stayed unmatched. Looked up from germline, CDR1 is DFQATT and CDR2 is SNEGSKA (reference sequence). Cultured CD4+ T-cell DNA underwent Oncomine TCR Beta short-read sequencing. Cultured CD4+ T cells yielded the extracted genomic DNA. Via MiXCR, TCRdb re-called the PCR reads, giving one row per CDR3 protein. Of about 17,000 distinct CDR3 sequences in the sample, 60% to 75% were seen once. Regarding treatment: approximately 9-day PBMC culture with coronavirus spike peptide pools or control peptides (ViraFEST assay). Under the ViraFEST approach, antigen-specific T cells were expanded with peptide pools and TCRs subsequently sequenced. In regard to this clonotype: The antigen remains unidentified.

The sample comprised CD4+ T cells from blood, cultured in vitro. This TCR was sampled from a human donor who had recovered from COVID-19. The chain employs TRBV20-1 and TRBJ2-5; 9 nucleotides agree with TRBD2. CDR3 loop: CSAPRLAGQETQYF. Here the CDR3 DNA reads TGCAGTGCCCCAAGGCTAGCGGGGCAAGAGACCCAGTACTTC.